The 10 T cell receptor beta chains presented below share a single source sample, sequenced in a study of blood T cell repertoires in COVID-19. Only in-frame clones appear in the TCRdb table, and some are missing; sequencing was by immunoSEQ multiplex PCR. The sample contains 200,000 to 250,000 clones, roughly 90% of which appear only once. What was sequenced was PBMCs or T cells enriched from blood (not recorded which). These receptors were collected from a woman in her twenties or thirties who had recovered from COVID-19.

The chain employs TRBV7-7 and TRBJ2-7, with D perhaps TRBD1 (6 bases). Trimming removed 2 bases at V and 2 bases at J, with 13 bases between. The germline V gene has CDR1 SSHAT and CDR2 FNYEAQ (reference sequence). This CDR3 is 15 amino acids long. Written as DNA, the CDR3 is TGTGCCAGCAGCTTAAGATCAGGGGCCCCCTACGAGCAGTACTTC. Its translation is CASSLRSGAPYEQYF.

The chain carries TRBV7-9 and TRBJ2-3; TRBD2 agrees at 14 bases. Germline V gene lookup returns CDR1 SEHNR and CDR2 FQNEAQ (reference sequence). J gave up 3 bases and V 5 bases, and 13 bases lay outside the gene matches. CDR3 length: 19 residues. The CDR3 loop is CASSRTSGGSTLLTDTQYF. CDR3 bases: TGTGCCAGCAGCCGGACTAGCGGGGGGTCCACCCTACTGACAGATACGCAGTATTTT.

The chain is built from TRBV7-2 and TRBJ2-2; the match to TRBD2 covers 7 bases. Germline trimming cut 5 bases from V and 2 bases from J; bases unmatched to any gene: 5. The CDR3 is made up of 15 amino acids. From germline, CDR1 is SGHTA and CDR2 FQGNSA. This chain's CDR3 is CASSVSGRNTGELFF. CDR3 coding DNA: TGTGCCAGCAGCGTTAGCGGGCGCAACACCGGGGAGCTGTTTTTT. Based on the CDR3 plus reference TRBV7-2 and TRBJ2-2, the full variable domain is GAGVSQSPSNKVTEKGKDVELRCDPISGHTALYWYRQSLGQGLEFLIYFQGNSAPDKSGLPSDRFSAERTGGSVSTLTIQRTQQEDSAVYLCASSVSGRNTGELFFGEGSRLTVL.

The chain employs TRBV4-3 and TRBJ2-7, with 8 bases that match TRBD2. Germline trimming cut 0 bases from V and 7 bases from J; bases unmatched to any gene: 8. Germline assignment: CDR1 LGHNA and CDR2 YSLEER. This CDR3 has 15 amino acids. This CDR3 reads CASSQDWRGAEEQYF. For the CDR3, the DNA is TGCGCCAGCAGCCAAGATTGGCGGGGGGCCGAAGAGCAGTACTTC.

The rearrangement uses TRBV18 and TRBJ2-7; D not resolved. Germline loops: CDR1 KGHSH, CDR2 LQKENI. V was shortened by 0 bases and J by 3 bases, with 6 bases between the two germline ends. This CDR3 has 13 amino acids. The CDR3 region is CASSPPTGYEQYF. The CDR3 DNA is TGTGCCAGCTCACCACCGACGGGCTACGAGCAGTACTTC.

J is TRBJ2-3 and V is TRBV27, with D possibly matching TRBD2 (5 bases). V was shortened by 8 bases and J by 6 bases, with 9 bases between the two germline ends. The germline V gene encodes CDR1 MNHEY and CDR2 SMNVEV (reference sequence). The CDR3 spans 11 residues. This CDR3 reads CASSREDTQYF. Written as DNA, the CDR3 is TGTGCCAGCTCAAGGGAGGATACGCAGTATTTT.

This clone was picked up one time. This chain uses TRBV18 with TRBJ2-5, with D possibly TRBD1 on 6 matching bases. With 2 bases removed from V and 4 bases from J, the gap between germline ends came to 8 bases. The length of the CDR3 is 13 residues. CDR1 and CDR2 from the germline V gene are KGHSH and LQKENI. Here the CDR3 DNA reads TGTGCCAGCTCACCAGGGGGCGGAGAGACCCAGTACTTC. Its protein product is CASSPGGGETQYF.

This clone was counted a single time. This CDR3 reads CASSQGALPYEQYF. CDR3 bases: TGTGCCAGCAGCCAGGGGGCCCTTCCCTACGAGCAGTACTTC. The chain carries TRBV7-3 and TRBJ2-7; 8 positions agree with TRBD1. There are 14 residues in the CDR3. V shed 5 bases, J shed 2 bases, and the junction held 5 bases outside the gene matches. The germline gives CDR1 SGHTA, CDR2 FQGTGA.

V gene TRBV19 combines with J gene TRBJ1-5, with TRBD1 matching 7 bases. J was trimmed by 10 bases and V by 5 bases; bases with no gene match: 11. The CDR3 length is 14 residues. CDR1 is LNHDA, CDR2 SQIVND, per germline (reference sequence). The CDR3 region has the DNA TGTGCCAGTAGTGCCGGGACAGAGGTAATCCCCCAGCATTTT. This translates into CASSAGTEVIPQHF.

J is TRBJ1-5 and V is TRBV12-3 or TRBV12-4, with D uncertain. Deletions cut 4 bases from V and 5 bases from J, with 9 bases between. The CDR3 has 13 amino acids. The CDR3 nucleotides read TGTGCCAGCAGTTCCCCCCCTGATCAGCCCCAGCATTTT. Protein sequence: CASSSPPDQPQHF.